This is a list of T cell receptor beta chains from one sample in a study of brain T cells in children with intractable seizures. The table came from immunoSEQ multiplex PCR; TCRdb's copy has only in-frame clones and leaves some out. The table lists 88,000 or so clones, around nine tenths of them singletons. The input for sequencing was peripheral blood, taken at surgery. The receptor set was obtained from a girl aged 2 to 9 with Rasmussen encephalitis and intractable seizures. Both conserved end residues are part of each CDR3. A D gene is named only where the DNA matches it firmly. Rows may omit the clone size; those that give it use once, few, many or a size class.

d_gene	j_gene	v_gene	abundance	CDR3nt	CDR3aa
NA	TRBJ1-6	TRBV19	few	TGTGCCAGTAGTCCCCGGGATTCACCCCTCCACTTT	CASSPRDSPLHF
NA	TRBJ2-1	TRBV12-3/TRBV12-4	NA	TGTGCCAGCAGGACAGCTTACAATGAGCAGTTCTTC	CASRTAYNEQFF
TRBD1	TRBJ1-6	TRBV19	NA	TGTGCCAGTAGAGAGACAGGGTTTCGCTCACCCCTCCACTTT	CASRETGFRSPLHF
NA	TRBJ2-5	TRBV10-3	NA	TGTGCCATCAGTGAGTCCCGCGAGACCCAGTACTTC	CAISESRETQYF
NA	TRBJ1-3	TRBV5-4	NA	TGTGCCAGCGCCCGGGGGACTGGAAACACCATATATTTT	CASARGTGNTIYF
TRBD2	TRBJ2-1	TRBV4-1	NA	TGCGCCAGCAGCCCCGAACTAGCGGGGATCAATGAGCAGTTCTTC	CASSPELAGINEQFF
TRBD2	TRBJ2-5	TRBV5-1	NA	TGCGCCAGCAGCTCCGGGACTAGTTGGCGAGAGACCCAGTACTTC	CASSSGTSWRETQYF
NA	TRBJ2-1	TRBV6-2/TRBV6-3	NA	TGTGCCAGCAGCCCCCGAAACAATGAGCAGTTCTTC	CASSPRNNEQFF
TRBD1	TRBJ1-1	TRBV11-2	once	TGTGCCAGCAGCTTAGCACAGGGGGCTTTCTTT	CASSLAQGAFF
TRBD2	TRBJ2-2	TRBV5-6	NA	TGTGCCAGCAGCTCAGCGGGAGTCGACACCGGGGAGCTGTTTTTT	CASSSAGVDTGELFF
TRBD1	TRBJ2-1	TRBV3-1/TRBV3-2	NA	TGTGCCAGCACCAAGAGGGGGCGGAATGAGCAGTTCTTC	CASTKRGRNEQFF
NA	TRBJ1-1	TRBV7-2	NA	TGTGCCAGCAGCTTAGAGGGCCGCCCTAACACTGAAGCTTTCTTT	CASSLEGRPNTEAFF
TRBD2	TRBJ2-1	TRBV7-3	NA	TGTGCCAGCAGCGATTTAGCGGGACGGCCCCACAATGAGCAGTTCTTC	CASSDLAGRPHNEQFF
NA	TRBJ2-7	TRBV6-5	NA	TGTGCCAGTACGACAGGAGCCTACGAGCAGTACTTC	CASTTGAYEQYF
NA	TRBJ2-2	TRBV29-1	NA	TGCAGCGTTGGTAGAGGGATATCTGGCGGGGAGCTGTTTTTT	CSVGRGISGGELFF
NA	TRBJ1-2	TRBV27	once	TGTGCCAGCAGTAATAACAACCGGGGCTATGGCTACACCTTC	CASSNNNRGYGYTF
NA	TRBJ1-2	TRBV15	NA	TGTGCCACCAGCAGGGGGGGGCCTAACTATGGCTACACCTTC	CATSRGGPNYGYTF
NA	TRBJ2-5	TRBV5-6	NA	TGTGCCAGCAGCCTCGGGATCCAAGAGACCCAGTACTTC	CASSLGIQETQYF
NA	TRBJ1-6	TRBV27	NA	TGTGCCAGCAGCCCTCGGACGGCCTATAATTCACCCCTCCACTTT	CASSPRTAYNSPLHF
NA	TRBJ2-7	TRBV28	NA	TGTGCCAGCAGCCTATGGGCACCGGGGCCTAACTACGAGCAGTACTTC	CASSLWAPGPNYEQYF
NA	TRBJ1-6	TRBV6-5	NA	TGTGCCAGCAGGCGGACCAGGACCACGAATTCACCCCTCCACTTT	CASRRTRTTNSPLHF
NA	TRBJ1-2	TRBV11-2	NA	TGTGCCAGCAGCTCCTATACAGGCCCGAATAACTATGGCTACACCTTC	CASSSYTGPNNYGYTF
TRBD2	TRBJ2-7	TRBV30	NA	TGTGCCTGGAGCCCTCGATGGACTAGCGGAACCTCCTACGAGCAGTACTTC	CAWSPRWTSGTSYEQYF
TRBD1	TRBJ1-1	TRBV19	few	TGTGCCAGTAGTCCTTGGACAGGAGGAATGAACACTGAAGCTTTCTTT	CASSPWTGGMNTEAFF
NA	TRBJ1-2	TRBV3-1/TRBV3-2	NA	TGTGCCAGCAGCCAAGACGGGCAGGGGTATGGCTACACCTTC	CASSQDGQGYGYTF
NA	TRBJ1-1	TRBV9	NA	TGTGCCAGCAGCCCGAGTCAAGGGGTAATGAACACTGAAGCTTTCTTT	CASSPSQGVMNTEAFF
NA	TRBJ1-6	TRBV6-5	once	TGTGCCAGCAGTTACGTCAAGGGGAATTCACCCCTCCACTTT	CASSYVKGNSPLHF
TRBD1	TRBJ2-2	TRBV6-5	NA	TGTGCCAGCAGTTACTCGACAGGGGTCGGGACCGGGGAGCTGTTTTTT	CASSYSTGVGTGELFF
NA	TRBJ1-3	TRBV6-5	NA	TGTGCCACCTGTTTGACGGAATTCTCTGGAAACACCATATATTTT	CATCLTEFSGNTIYF
NA	TRBJ1-1	TRBV9	NA	TGTGCCAGCAGCGTAGTAGGAAGTACTGAAGCTTTCTTT	CASSVVGSTEAFF
NA	TRBJ1-2	TRBV2	NA	TGTGCCAGCAGTGACAGGCCTCCCTCGGGGGGCTACACCTTC	CASSDRPPSGGYTF
NA	TRBJ1-1	TRBV5-1	NA	TGCGCCAGCAGCGAGGGGCTTGAAGCTTTCTTT	CASSEGLEAFF
NA	TRBJ2-3	TRBV5-4	NA	TGTGCCAGCAGGACCCTAAGGGATACAGATACGCAGTATTTT	CASRTLRDTDTQYF
TRBD1	TRBJ2-7	TRBV5-8	NA	TGTGCCAGCAGCTTGCAACAGGGGACGTACGAGCAGTACTTC	CASSLQQGTYEQYF
NA	TRBJ2-7	TRBV5-1	NA	TGCGCCAGCAGCTTGGCCAGGGGTACCTCCTACGAGCAGTACTTC	CASSLARGTSYEQYF
NA	TRBJ2-5	TRBV11-3	NA	TGTGCCAGCAGCACCGCGGGGATAGAGACCCAGTACTTC	CASSTAGIETQYF
NA	TRBJ1-2	TRBV28	NA	TGTGCCAGCAGTTCGAGCAGTGTCGGCTACACCTTC	CASSSSSVGYTF
NA	TRBJ2-5	TRBV5-5	NA	TGTGCCAGCAGCTTAGGTTGGCAGCAAGAGACCCAGTACTTC	CASSLGWQQETQYF
NA	TRBJ1-2	TRBV6-1	few	TGTGCCAGCAGTGATCCTGGGGGGGGCTACACCTTC	CASSDPGGGYTF
NA	TRBJ1-2	TRBV7-2	NA	TGTGCCAGCAGCCTACCGACGCGGCCCGGGGGCTACACCTTC	CASSLPTRPGGYTF
TRBD1	TRBJ2-7	TRBV6-5	NA	TGTGCCAGCTGGGACAGAGGGGGATATACCTACGAGCAGTACTTC	CASWDRGGYTYEQYF
NA	TRBJ2-7	TRBV5-1	NA	TGCGCCAGCAGCTTGGTATCAGCAACTCTGGGGGAGCAGTACTTC	CASSLVSATLGEQYF
NA	TRBJ1-2	TRBV12-3/TRBV12-4	NA	TGTGCCACCCAGACGGACCGCTATGGCTACACCTTC	CATQTDRYGYTF
TRBD1	TRBJ2-7	TRBV14	NA	TGTGCCAGCAGCCATGTTCCCCCGGGACAGGACTCCTACGAGCAGTACTTC	CASSHVPPGQDSYEQYF
NA	TRBJ1-5	TRBV24-1	NA	TGTGCCACCAGTGACCACGGACCCAATCAGCCCCAGCATTTT	CATSDHGPNQPQHF
TRBD2	TRBJ2-7	TRBV5-1	NA	TGCGCCAGCAGCTTCCTTCGACTAGCGGATACCTACGAGCAGTACTTC	CASSFLRLADTYEQYF
TRBD2	TRBJ2-1	TRBV11-3	NA	TGTGCCAGCAGCCACCGGACTAGCGGAGAGTACAATGAGCAGTTCTTC	CASSHRTSGEYNEQFF
NA	TRBJ2-1	TRBV2	NA	TGTGCCAGCACTCCAGATCGGGCGGAGCAGTTCTTC	CASTPDRAEQFF
NA	TRBJ2-5	TRBV5-1	NA	TGCGCCAGCAGTCTTGGGGCGCCAGAGACCCAGTACTTC	CASSLGAPETQYF
TRBD1	TRBJ1-2	TRBV28	NA	TGTGCCAGCAGATCGGACAGGGTGGAGGGCTACACCTTC	CASRSDRVEGYTF
NA	TRBJ2-3	TRBV27	few	TGTGCCAGCACTCAAGACAGGGAGGCCACAGATACGCAGTATTTT	CASTQDREATDTQYF
NA	TRBJ2-1	TRBV10-1	NA	TGCGCCAGCAGTGTAGCGGCGTCCTACAATGAGCAGTTCTTC	CASSVAASYNEQFF
TRBD1	TRBJ2-5	TRBV6-5	once	TGTGCCACCGGACAGGGGAACCTACGAGAGACCCAGTACTTC	CATGQGNLRETQYF
TRBD1	TRBJ1-1	TRBV3-1/TRBV3-2	once	TGTGCCAGCGGACAGGGAGTCACTGAAGCTTTCTTT	CASGQGVTEAFF
NA	TRBJ2-3	TRBV5-3	NA	TGTGCCAGAAAACCCCTGGGTCATGCGGAGGTTAGCACAGATACGCAGTATTTT	CARKPLGHAEVSTDTQYF
NA	TRBJ2-1	TRBV24-1	NA	TGTGCCACCTCTCAGCGGTCGGCCCACAATGAGCAGTTCTTC	CATSQRSAHNEQFF
NA	TRBJ2-3	TRBV28	NA	TGTGCCAGCAGTTTAGGGGGGGCGAAGGGCACAGATACGCAGTATTTT	CASSLGGAKGTDTQYF
TRBD2	TRBJ2-1	TRBV27	NA	TGTGCCAGCAGTTTATCCTCTAGCGGGAGGGGAACTGAGCAGTTCTTC	CASSLSSSGRGTEQFF
TRBD1	TRBJ2-7	TRBV28	once	TGTGCCAGCAGCAACAGGGGGCATGAGCAGTACTTC	CASSNRGHEQYF